The text below deals with one T cell receptor (beta chain). The table came from immunoSEQ multiplex PCR; TCRdb's copy has only in-frame clones and leaves some out. The sample yields 85,000 to 120,000 clones, 75% to 95% seen once. This specimen belongs to a study of T cell changes during pregnancy in multiple sclerosis. The V gene's germline CDR1 is MNHNY and CDR2 SVGAGI (reference sequence). This CDR3 has 16 residues. V lost 0 bases and J lost 9, with 15 bases in between. This TCR came from a female donor with multiple sclerosis, enrolled in a pregnancy study. The chain combines TRBV6-6 with TRBJ1-6; D call uncertain. The source was peripheral blood, collected before pregnancy. The CDR3 loop reads CASSYSSPTSTSPLHF. CDR3 bases: TGTGCCAGCAGTTACTCGAGTCCAACTTCTACTTCACCCCTCCACTTT.